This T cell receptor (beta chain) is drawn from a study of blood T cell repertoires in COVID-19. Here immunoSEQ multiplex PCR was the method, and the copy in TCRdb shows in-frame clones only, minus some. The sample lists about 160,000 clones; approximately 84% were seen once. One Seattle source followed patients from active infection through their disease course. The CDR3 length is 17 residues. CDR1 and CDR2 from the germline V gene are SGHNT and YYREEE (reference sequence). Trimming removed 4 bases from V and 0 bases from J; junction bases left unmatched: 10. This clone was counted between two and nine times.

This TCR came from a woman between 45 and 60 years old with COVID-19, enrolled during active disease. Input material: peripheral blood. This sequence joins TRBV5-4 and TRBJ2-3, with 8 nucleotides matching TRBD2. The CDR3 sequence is CASSRLSGGGSTDTQYF. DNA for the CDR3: TGTGCCAGCAGCCGGCTGTCCGGGGGGGGAAGCACAGATACGCAGTATTTT.